These T cell receptor beta chains were read from a single sample in a study of blood T cell repertoires in COVID-19. Method: immunoSEQ multiplex PCR; TCRdb's copy keeps in-frame clones and lacks some. The sample shows around 60,000 clones, more than 70% of them seen only once. Sequenced sample: peripheral blood. The receptor set was obtained from a man younger than 45 with COVID-19, enrolled during active disease. CDR3s include the opening cysteine and the closing phenylalanine or tryptophan. Each record gives: J gene, V gene, CDR3 protein.

J gene: TRBJ2-1; V gene: TRBV4-1; CDR3 protein: CASSQLSRTSGRAEQFF
J gene: TRBJ1-2; V gene: TRBV5-1; CDR3 protein: CASSYGQRHVDYGYTF
J gene: TRBJ2-2; V gene: TRBV4-3; CDR3 protein: CASSQGQGERGELFF
J gene: TRBJ2-2; V gene: TRBV6-5; CDR3 protein: CATHKELAGELFF
J gene: TRBJ2-1; V gene: TRBV7-9; CDR3 protein: CASSPAGPGGNEQFF
J gene: TRBJ2-7; V gene: TRBV4-2; CDR3 protein: CASSQGPGRGHYEQYF
J gene: TRBJ2-3; V gene: TRBV9; CDR3 protein: CASSVGGLSTDTQYF
J gene: TRBJ2-1; V gene: TRBV6-2/TRBV6-3; CDR3 protein: CASSYTSGGAGFF
J gene: TRBJ2-6; V gene: TRBV18; CDR3 protein: CASSPSSPSGANVLTF
J gene: TRBJ2-7; V gene: TRBV2; CDR3 protein: CASSESTGQYYEQYF
J gene: TRBJ2-2; V gene: TRBV27; CDR3 protein: CASGTGVELFF
J gene: TRBJ1-4; V gene: TRBV10-3; CDR3 protein: CAIRDRDNEKLFF
J gene: TRBJ1-1; V gene: TRBV4-3; CDR3 protein: CASSQKHLNTEAFF
J gene: TRBJ1-2; V gene: TRBV27; CDR3 protein: CASSLFPGTGIYGYTF
J gene: TRBJ1-2; V gene: TRBV6-5; CDR3 protein: CASSNNYGYTF
J gene: TRBJ2-3; V gene: TRBV19; CDR3 protein: CASSTGTSGSTQYF
J gene: TRBJ1-2; V gene: TRBV6-5; CDR3 protein: CASTPGGRNYGYTF
J gene: TRBJ1-6; V gene: TRBV7-9; CDR3 protein: CASSLGTGRNSPLHF
J gene: TRBJ2-5; V gene: TRBV25-1; CDR3 protein: CASSESTGDVETQYF
J gene: TRBJ1-2; V gene: TRBV19; CDR3 protein: CASGNTGSGGYTF
J gene: TRBJ2-3; V gene: TRBV27; CDR3 protein: CASSFRGGPQSTDTQYF
J gene: TRBJ1-5; V gene: TRBV28; CDR3 protein: CASSLTGISDQPQHF
J gene: TRBJ1-2; V gene: TRBV29-1; CDR3 protein: CSVLLSLGGNYGYTF
J gene: TRBJ2-3; V gene: TRBV7-9; CDR3 protein: CASSWGVRTGQGWTDTQYF
J gene: TRBJ2-7; V gene: TRBV18; CDR3 protein: CASSPDRSGRADEQYF
J gene: TRBJ2-7; V gene: TRBV29-1; CDR3 protein: CSVRTGGNYEQYF
J gene: TRBJ1-3; V gene: TRBV7-8; CDR3 protein: CASSLARSRREKAGNTIYF
J gene: TRBJ1-6; V gene: TRBV11-2; CDR3 protein: CASSLDIWTGVGSPLHF
J gene: TRBJ1-1; V gene: TRBV6-5; CDR3 protein: CASSQQAGMNTEAFF
J gene: TRBJ1-5; V gene: TRBV6-5; CDR3 protein: CASRATGSGNQPQHF
J gene: TRBJ2-1; V gene: TRBV16; CDR3 protein: CASSLLLAGGRNEQFF
J gene: TRBJ2-3; V gene: TRBV2; CDR3 protein: CASRVSGGADTQYF
J gene: TRBJ2-7; V gene: TRBV19; CDR3 protein: CASSDRLDREQYF
J gene: TRBJ1-6; V gene: TRBV19; CDR3 protein: CASRDRGSYNSPLHF
J gene: TRBJ2-1; V gene: TRBV29-1; CDR3 protein: CSVPLGPREQFF
J gene: TRBJ2-2; V gene: TRBV5-1; CDR3 protein: CASTPGGRFANTGELFF